These 23 T cell receptor beta chains were all obtained from the same sample, sequenced in a study of T cell repertoires and HLA-DP antigens. Measured with immunoSEQ multiplex PCR; TCRdb has only the in-frame clones, and not every one. The sample includes roughly 110,000 clones, 80% to 95% seen only once; the top ten take less than 0.35%. Antigens for these TCRs are unknown. Sequenced material: CD4+ T cells from PBMCs. Receptors originate from a woman in her late teens or twenties in good health and CMV-seronegative.

This clone was observed a handful of times. This chain uses TRBV2 with TRBJ2-7; possibly TRBD1 for D (6 bases). V lost 1 base and J lost 1, with 11 bases in between. Germline CDR1 and CDR2: SNHLY and FYNNEI. CDR3 size: 15 residues. CDR3: CASSEGRGISYEQYV. As DNA, the CDR3 is TGTGCCAGCAGTGAAGGCAGGGGAATTTCCTACGAGCAGTACGTC.

The sample holds one count of this clone. V usage is TRBV28 and J usage is TRBJ1-1; the D is unclear. In germline, CDR1 is MDHEN, CDR2 SYDVKM. This CDR3 comprises 11 residues. Between the trimmed V and J ends, which lost 10 bases and 11 bases, there was a span of 17 bases. The CDR3 bases are TGTGCCACCGCGGGAGCCCGGGTGGCTTTCTTT. Protein product: CATAGARVAFF.

The V and J genes are TRBV19 and TRBJ1-4; possible D gene TRBD1, 6 bases. This CDR3 region has 15 residues. Trimming shortened V by 5 bases and J by 4 bases, and 14 bases separated the two germline ends. Looked up from germline, CDR1 is LNHDA and CDR2 is SQIVND (reference sequence). The CDR3 is CASSANRDLNEKLFF. The CDR3, as DNA: TGTGCCAGTAGTGCCAACAGGGACCTTAATGAAAAACTGTTTTTT.

The J gene is TRBJ2-3, the V gene TRBV9; the D gene is possibly TRBD1 (5 bases). Deletions cut 4 bases from V and 3 bases from J, with 15 bases between. The germline gives CDR1 SGDLS, CDR2 YYNGEE. The CDR3 extends over 15 amino acids. The CDR3 DNA sequence: TGTGCCAGCAGCCTAGGGGCTAGTCAAACAGATACGCAGTATTTT. This codes for CASSLGASQTDTQYF.

This sequence joins TRBV7-9 and TRBJ2-1; 12 nucleotides agree with TRBD2. V shed 3 bases, J shed 0 bases, and the junction held 3 bases outside the gene matches. This CDR3 has 17 amino acids. The germline gives CDR1 SEHNR, CDR2 FQNEAQ (reference sequence). CDR3 residues: CASSFSTSGGSYNEQFF. As DNA, the CDR3 is TGTGCCAGCAGCTTTTCGACTAGCGGGGGCTCCTACAATGAGCAGTTCTTC.

The chain uses TRBV11-2 and TRBJ2-1; D tentatively fits TRBD1 or TRBD2 (5 bases each). Germline V gives CDR1 SGHAT, CDR2 FQNNGV. The V end lost 4 bases, the J end lost 0 bases, and 10 bases lay between the germline ends. The CDR3 consists of 15 residues. The CDR3 nucleotides read TGTGCCAGCAGCTCCGGGACGGGCTCCTACAATGAGCAGTTCTTC. It is translated as CASSSGTGSYNEQFF.

The chain carries TRBV5-8 and TRBJ2-1; D possibly corresponds to TRBD2 (6 bases). The germline CDR1 and CDR2 sequences are SGHTS and YDEGEE. The CDR3 is 15 residues long. Trimming removed 4 bases at V and 2 bases at J, with 13 bases between. In DNA form, the CDR3 reads TGTGCCAGCAGCGAACTAGCTGCCACCTACAATGAGCAGTTCTTC. This encodes CASSELAATYNEQFF.

The chain has TRBV6-1 and TRBJ1-1; 7 nucleotides match TRBD1. Germline assignment: CDR1 MNHNS and CDR2 SASEGT. This CDR3 is built from 14 residues. The V gene end was trimmed by 2 bases and the J gene end by 4 bases; junction bases not matched to a gene: 4. CDR3: CASSERQGGTEAFF. CDR3 in DNA: TGTGCCAGCAGTGAACGACAGGGCGGCACTGAAGCTTTCTTT.

The chain uses TRBV9 and TRBJ1-5; 7 nucleotides match TRBD1. Germline V gene lookup returns CDR1 SGDLS and CDR2 YYNGEE. CDR3 length: 14 amino acids. V dropped 3 bases and J dropped 7; count of bases not matched to a gene: 7. The CDR3 region is CASSATGTLQPQHF. For the CDR3, the DNA is TGTGCCAGCAGCGCGACAGGGACATTACAGCCCCAGCATTTT.

The genes are TRBV7-3 and TRBJ1-2, with TRBD1 as a possible D gene (5 bases). Per germline, CDR1 SGHTA and CDR2 FQGTGA. V shed 2 bases and J shed 7 bases, with 20 bases lying between them. The CDR3 runs to 16 residues. This CDR3 is CASSLGAPGGSGGYTF. CDR3 nucleotides: TGTGCCAGCAGCTTAGGGGCGCCCGGGGGTTCGGGTGGCTACACCTTC.

The V gene is TRBV5-1, the J gene TRBJ2-1; 7 bases fit TRBD1. From germline, CDR1 is SGHRS and CDR2 YFSETQ. The length of the CDR3 is 14 residues. The V gene end was trimmed by 4 bases and the J gene end by 1 base; junction bases not matched to a gene: 2. CDR3 residues: CASSTGQSYNEQFF. The CDR3 DNA reads TGCGCCAGCAGCACGGGACAGTCCTACAATGAGCAGTTCTTC.

A word on this clone: In the same sample, other DNA sequences code for this CDR3. This sequence joins TRBV29-1 and TRBJ2-7; perhaps TRBD2 as D (6 bases). V gave up 4 bases and J gave up 4 bases, with 20 bases separating them. The CDR3 is made up of 15 amino acids. Germline V CDR1 and CDR2: SQVTM, ANQGSEA. This chain's CDR3 is CSVVVGRGGRYEQYF. Here the CDR3 DNA reads TGCAGCGTTGTCGTTGGTCGAGGAGGGAGGTACGAGCAGTACTTC.

The chain recombines TRBV19 with TRBJ1-5, with D possibly being TRBD1 (6 bases). The CDR3 is 13 residues long. The germline V gene has CDR1 LNHDA and CDR2 SQIVND (reference sequence). Trimming took off 5 bases at V and 5 bases at J, with 10 bases between the two ends. The CDR3 protein is CASSSDSYQPQHF. Written as DNA, the CDR3 is TGTGCCAGTAGTTCGGACAGCTATCAGCCCCAGCATTTT. Filled out from reference TRBV19 and TRBJ1-5, the complete variable domain reads DGGITQSPKYLFRKEGQNVTLSCEQNLNHDAMYWYRQDPGQGLRLIYYSQIVNDFQKGDIAEGYSVSREKKESFPLTVTSAQKNPTAFYLCASSSDSYQPQHFGDGTRLSIL.

The V call is TRBV7-2, the J call TRBJ1-2; 9 bases map to TRBD1. The CDR3 has 16 residues. CDR1 and CDR2 from the germline V gene are SGHTA and FQGNSA. With 3 bases clipped from V and 5 bases from J, the junction kept 10 bases outside the gene matches. CDR3 sequence: CASSFLTPTGGYGYTF. DNA for the CDR3: TGTGCCAGCAGCTTCCTGACCCCGACAGGGGGATATGGCTACACCTTC. Variable domain in full (rest from reference TRBV7-2 and TRBJ1-2): GAGVSQSPSNKVTEKGKDVELRCDPISGHTALYWYRQSLGQGLEFLIYFQGNSAPDKSGLPSDRFSAERTGGSVSTLTIQRTQQEDSAVYLCASSFLTPTGGYGYTFGSGTRLTVV.

The gene calls are TRBV7-2 and TRBJ1-1; D gene unclear. This CDR3 comprises 14 residues. In germline, CDR1 is SGHTA, CDR2 FQGNSA. Trimming stripped 0 bases from V and 1 base from J, with 6 bases between. The CDR3 reads CASSLARGNTEAFF. DNA for the CDR3: TGTGCCAGCAGCTTAGCGCGGGGGAACACTGAAGCTTTCTTT. The complete variable domain, with remaining parts taken from reference TRBV7-2 and TRBJ1-1, reads GAGVSQSPSNKVTEKGKDVELRCDPISGHTALYWYRQSLGQGLEFLIYFQGNSAPDKSGLPSDRFSAERTGGSVSTLTIQRTQQEDSAVYLCASSLARGNTEAFFGQGTRLTVV.

V and J are TRBV5-5 and TRBJ2-3; D is perhaps TRBD1 (6 bases). CDR3 length: 16 amino acids. CDR1 and CDR2 (germline): SGHKS, YYEKEE (reference sequence). V was cut by 4 bases and J by 2 bases, with 17 bases left in between. This CDR3 reads CASSHTRDIYTDTQYF. The CDR3 DNA sequence: TGTGCCAGCAGCCATACCCGGGACATCTACACAGATACGCAGTATTTT.

The chain recombines TRBV4-3 with TRBJ1-1; D gene unclear. Deletions cut 4 bases from V and 1 base from J, with 13 bases between. From germline, CDR1 is LGHNA and CDR2 YSLEER. CDR3 length: 15 amino acids. In nucleotides, the CDR3 is TGCGCCAGCAGCCTCGTCGGATGGGGGAACACTGAAGCTTTCTTT. Protein product: CASSLVGWGNTEAFF.

The rearrangement joins TRBV27 to TRBJ1-1; 10 bases are shared with TRBD1. This CDR3 is built from 16 residues. Germline values: CDR1 MNHEY, CDR2 SMNVEV (reference sequence). Trimming took 0 bases from V and 5 from J; bases not matched to a gene: 6. The CDR3 protein is CASSLSQTGGRTEAFF. CDR3 bases: TGTGCCAGCAGTTTATCCCAGACAGGGGGCCGTACTGAAGCTTTCTTT.

J is TRBJ1-2 and V is TRBV9; TRBD1 matches at 11 bases. V lost 3 bases to trimming and J lost 4 bases; unmatched junction nucleotides: 11. The germline V gene has CDR1 SGDLS and CDR2 YYNGEE. The CDR3 length is 17 residues. Here the CDR3 reads CASSGVRDRGRSYGYTF. The DNA of the CDR3 is TGTGCCAGCAGCGGAGTACGGGACAGGGGGAGGTCCTATGGCTACACCTTC.

The CDR3 loop is CASSLGTGGVGRALNEQFF. The CDR3 DNA follows: TGTGCCAGCAGCTTAGGGACAGGGGGAGTCGGGAGGGCCCTCAATGAGCAGTTCTTC. The gene calls are TRBV7-3 and TRBJ2-1; 11 bases match TRBD1. CDR1 is SGHTA and CDR2 is FQGTGA in the germline V gene. V lost 2 bases to trimming and J lost 6 bases; unmatched junction nucleotides: 15. The CDR3 is 19 amino acids.

The chain uses TRBV27 and TRBJ2-5; D possibly corresponds to TRBD2 (5 bases). V lost 6 bases and J 5 bases, leaving 10 bases between the germline ends. In germline, CDR1 is MNHEY, CDR2 SMNVEV (reference sequence). The CDR3 is 12 residues long. CDR3 loop: CASSPTGETQYF. As DNA, the CDR3 is TGTGCCAGCAGCCCCACGGGGGAGACCCAGTACTTC.

V and J are TRBV10-1 and TRBJ2-4; D might be TRBD2 (6 bases). Trimming cost V 3 bases and J 2 bases, with 8 bases left between them. The CDR3 consists of 14 residues. In germline, CDR1 is WNHNN, CDR2 SYGVQD (reference sequence). CDR3 bases: TGCGCCAGCAGTGATGGGGGGACCAAAAACATTCAGTACTTC. Its translation is CASSDGGTKNIQYF.

The chain carries TRBV5-1 and TRBJ2-3; 8 nucleotides line up with TRBD2. The trim removed 5 bases at V and 2 bases at J, leaving 4 bases unmatched. Germline V CDR1 and CDR2: SGHRS, YFSETQ. CDR3 length equals 14 residues. This CDR3 reads CASRLREATDTQYF. CDR3 nucleotides: TGCGCCAGCAGGTTGCGGGAGGCCACAGATACGCAGTATTTT.